The 19 T cell receptor beta chains below were found in one sample sequenced in a study of blood T cell repertoires in COVID-19. Method: immunoSEQ multiplex PCR; TCRdb's copy keeps in-frame clones and lacks some. The sample comprises about 220,000 clones, approximately 86% of which are singletons, and 3.5% to 4% rests with the top ten. Sequencing input: peripheral blood. These receptors were collected from a woman aged 80 or over with acute or convalescent COVID-19.

This chain connects TRBV19 to TRBJ1-2; 9 bases align to TRBD1. The length of the CDR3 is 15 residues. Looked up from germline, CDR1 is LNHDA and CDR2 is SQIVND (reference sequence). The V gene end was trimmed by 5 bases and the J gene end by 4 bases; junction bases not matched to a gene: 8. The CDR3 nucleotides are TGTGCCAGTAGTGGGGACAGGGAGTTCAGCTATGGCTACACCTTC. Translation gives CASSGDREFSYGYTF.

The CDR3 DNA reads TGTGCCAGCAGTTTACGACGGCCGGGGAGGGGCGGGGAGCTGTTTTTT. Its protein is CASSLRRPGRGGELFF. The chain employs TRBV27 and TRBJ2-2; 7 nucleotides align to TRBD2. The CDR3 is 16 residues long. Germline V gene sequence: CDR1 MNHEY, CDR2 SMNVEV (reference sequence). The V gene end was trimmed by 2 bases and the J gene end by 7 bases; junction bases not matched to a gene: 10.

The chain has TRBV4-1 and TRBJ1-2; 10 nucleotides align to TRBD1. The germline CDR1 and CDR2 sequences are MGHRA and YSYEKL. V shed 0 bases and J 5 bases; nucleotides not matched to a gene: 6. The CDR3 has 16 residues. The CDR3 spells CASSQEGTGVTYGYTF. CDR3 DNA sequence: TGCGCCAGCAGCCAAGAAGGGACAGGGGTAACTTATGGCTACACCTTC.

The J gene is TRBJ2-7, the V gene TRBV5-4; 9 nucleotides align to TRBD2. The CDR3 runs to 14 residues. V dropped 1 base and J dropped 6; count of bases not matched to a gene: 5. Germline lookup yields CDR1 SGHNT and CDR2 YYREEE (reference sequence). The CDR3 sequence: CASSLPGTSLEQYF. DNA of the CDR3: TGTGCCAGCAGCTTGCCAGGGACTAGCCTCGAGCAGTACTTC.

The chain links TRBV5-6 to TRBJ1-2; 8 nucleotides line up with TRBD1. Trimming removed 0 bases from V and 8 bases from J; junction bases left unmatched: 0. The CDR3 is 12 amino acids. From germline, CDR1 is SGHDT and CDR2 YYEEEE. The CDR3 sequence: CASSLAGGGYTF. In nucleotides, the CDR3 is TGTGCCAGCAGCTTGGCAGGGGGCGGCTACACCTTC.

The chain employs TRBV15 and TRBJ2-5; 10 bases align to TRBD2. Germline lookup yields CDR1 LNHNV and CDR2 YYDKDF (reference sequence). J was trimmed by 2 bases and V by 0 bases; bases with no gene match: 9. This CDR3 has 18 residues. The CDR3 nucleotides read TGTGCCACCAGCAGAGATGTAGGTAGCGGGGGGACACAAGAGACCCAGTACTTC. This gives the protein CATSRDVGSGGTQETQYF.

The rearrangement links TRBV5-1 to TRBJ1-5, with D unresolved. Trimming left V 0 bases short and J 3 bases short, with 10 bases between. This CDR3 has 15 residues. CDR1 SGHRS and CDR2 YFSETQ come from the germline V gene. The CDR3 spells CASSLAGGFNQPQHF. The CDR3 DNA is TGCGCCAGCAGCTTGGCGGGAGGATTCAATCAGCCCCAGCATTTT.

The chain joins TRBV6-5 to TRBJ1-6, with 8 nucleotides matching TRBD1. This CDR3 is 16 amino acids long. CDR1 MNHEY and CDR2 SVGAGI come from the germline V gene. The junction had 7 bases not matched to a gene; V was cut back by 0 bases and J by 9 bases. CDR3 coding DNA: TGTGCCAGCAGTTACTCGATTGGCAGGGGGCCTTCACCCCTCCACTTT. Translating it yields CASSYSIGRGPSPLHF.

V usage is TRBV4-3 and J usage is TRBJ1-2; 7 bases align to TRBD1. The ends lost 3 bases at V and 8 bases at J; junction bases unmatched: 21. The germline V gene encodes CDR1 LGHNA and CDR2 YSLEER. The CDR3 has 18 amino acids. DNA for the CDR3: TGCGCCAGCAGCCACAGGCGACAGGGACCTCGTTTGCGGGGAGGCTACACCTTC. Its translation is CASSHRRQGPRLRGGYTF.

The V call is TRBV7-2, the J call TRBJ2-4, with 10 bases that match TRBD2. CDR3 length: 14 residues. Germline CDR1 is SGHTA and CDR2 is FQGNSA. V trimming: 2 bases; J trimming: 15 bases; junction bases outside the gene matches: 10. The chain's CDR3 is CASSLNGLAASPYF. As DNA, the CDR3 is TGTGCCAGCAGCTTAAATGGACTAGCGGCGTCCCCGTACTTC. Combining the CDR3 with reference TRBV7-2 and TRBJ2-4 gives the whole variable domain GAGVSQSPSNKVTEKGKDVELRCDPISGHTALYWYRQSLGQGLEFLIYFQGNSAPDKSGLPSDRFSAERTGGSVSTLTIQRTQQEDSAVYLCASSLNGLAASPYFGAGTRLSVL.

This chain links TRBV7-2 with TRBJ1-2; 8 positions agree with TRBD1. The CDR3 has 17 amino acids. The germline CDR1 and CDR2 sequences are SGHTA and FQGNSA. The V and J ends lost 6 bases and 6 bases, in that order; junction bases with no gene match: 18. The CDR3 reads CASRIKASGQGQDGYTF. CDR3 DNA sequence: TGTGCCAGCAGGATTAAGGCTTCCGGACAGGGACAGGATGGCTACACCTTC.

The rearrangement joins TRBV29-1 to TRBJ1-3; D remains unclear. Trimming stripped 8 bases from V and 4 bases from J, with 9 bases between. The CDR3 has 11 amino acids. The germline V gene has CDR1 SQVTM and CDR2 ANQGSEA. The CDR3 here is CSFLEGNTIYF. In nucleotides, the CDR3 is TGCAGCTTTTTAGAAGGAAACACCATATATTTT.

The chain is built from TRBV6-2 or TRBV6-3 and TRBJ1-2; 7 bases map to TRBD1. Germline CDR1 is MNHEY and CDR2 is SVGEGT. V lost 4 bases to trimming and J lost 5 bases; unmatched junction nucleotides: 13. This CDR3 comprises 16 residues. The CDR3 loop reads CASSSPSTGNIYGYTF. The DNA for the CDR3 is TGTGCCAGCAGTTCCCCGTCGACAGGGAACATTTATGGCTACACCTTC.

This chain uses TRBV4-3 with TRBJ2-7; D is uncertain. Germline V gene data show CDR1 as LGHNA and CDR2 as YSLEER. Trimming pared 0 bases from V and 3 bases from J, leaving 9 bases between. This CDR3 contains 14 residues. CDR3 sequence: CASSQDSAGYEQYF. The CDR3 coding sequence is TGCGCCAGCAGCCAAGATTCGGCAGGCTACGAGCAGTACTTC.

V usage is TRBV15 and J usage is TRBJ2-1, with 9 bases lining up with TRBD2. Germline V gene lookup returns CDR1 LNHNV and CDR2 YYDKDF (reference sequence). CDR3 size: 16 residues. V lost 1 base and J lost 6; bases outside the gene matches: 7. The CDR3: CATSRAASGALNEQFF. DNA for the CDR3: TGTGCCACCAGCAGAGCAGCTAGCGGGGCGCTCAATGAGCAGTTCTTC.

The rearrangement links TRBV19 to TRBJ1-1, with TRBD1 matching over 7 bases. This CDR3 comprises 17 residues. V trimming: 7 bases; J trimming: 0 bases; junction bases outside the gene matches: 14. Germline loops: CDR1 LNHDA, CDR2 SQIVND (reference sequence). CDR3 protein: CASMGGQPDTVNTEAFF. In DNA form, the CDR3 reads TGTGCCAGTATGGGGGGACAGCCTGATACCGTGAACACTGAAGCTTTCTTT.

This clone has a single count. The V gene is TRBV2, the J gene TRBJ1-5; D is unclear. The CDR3 sequence is 12 residues long. Germline V lookup: CDR1 SNHLY, CDR2 FYNNEI. V lost 5 bases to trimming and J lost 5 bases, with 7 bases between them. CDR3 sequence reads: CASSLRDQPQHF. The CDR3 DNA reads TGTGCCAGCAGTTTGAGGGATCAGCCCCAGCATTTT.

The genes are TRBV6-5 and TRBJ1-1; 7 bases fit TRBD1. The CDR3 contains 13 residues. V lost 8 bases and J lost 6; bases outside the gene matches: 9. Germline-derived CDR1 and CDR2 are MNHEY and SVGAGI. The DNA for the CDR3 is TGTGCCAGCGGCCGTTGGGGACAGCCTGAAGCTTTCTTT. Translated, it gives CASGRWGQPEAFF.

In this sample, this clone turned up once. The chain links TRBV2 to TRBJ1-1, with 7 bases fitting TRBD1. Germline values: CDR1 SNHLY, CDR2 FYNNEI. The CDR3 is 14 amino acids. The ends lost 6 bases at V and 4 bases at J; junction bases unmatched: 8. CDR3 protein: CASSLTGMGTEAFF. The CDR3 DNA sequence: TGTGCCAGCAGCTTGACAGGGATGGGCACTGAAGCTTTCTTT.